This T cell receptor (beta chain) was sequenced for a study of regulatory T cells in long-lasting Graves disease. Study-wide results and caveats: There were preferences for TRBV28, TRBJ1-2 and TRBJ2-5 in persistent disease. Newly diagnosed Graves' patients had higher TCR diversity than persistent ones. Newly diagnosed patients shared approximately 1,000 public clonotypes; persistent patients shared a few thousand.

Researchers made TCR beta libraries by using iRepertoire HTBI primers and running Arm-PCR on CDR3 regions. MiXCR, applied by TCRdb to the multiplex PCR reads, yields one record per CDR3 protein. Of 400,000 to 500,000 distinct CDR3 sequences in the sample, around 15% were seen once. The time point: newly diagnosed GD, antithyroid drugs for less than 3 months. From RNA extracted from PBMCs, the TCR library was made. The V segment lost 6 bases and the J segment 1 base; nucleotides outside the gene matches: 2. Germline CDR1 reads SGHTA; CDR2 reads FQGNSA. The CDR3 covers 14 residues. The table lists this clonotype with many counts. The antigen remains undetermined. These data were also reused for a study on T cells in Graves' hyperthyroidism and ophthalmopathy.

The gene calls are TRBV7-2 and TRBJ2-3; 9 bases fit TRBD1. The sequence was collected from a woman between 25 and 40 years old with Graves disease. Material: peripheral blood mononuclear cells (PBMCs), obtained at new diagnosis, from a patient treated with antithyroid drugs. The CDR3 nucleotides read TGTGCCAGCAGATGGACAGGGGGCACAGATACGCAGTATTTT. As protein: CASRWTGGTDTQYF.